This TCR beta chain was identified during a study of blood T cell repertoires in COVID-19. Participant reports of clinical history set cohort assignment. During the 2 weeks before they entered the study, exposed participants had met someone with a PCR-confirmed or clinician-diagnosed COVID-19 case. The V gene's germline CDR1 is SGHAT and CDR2 FQNNGV. CDR3 size: 12 residues. The germline V and J ends were trimmed by 8 bases and 5 bases, with 11 bases remaining between them. Sequencing used immunoSEQ multiplex PCR; TCRdb keeps in-frame clones, though not all of them. The sample includes roughly 200,000 clones, about four fifths of them seen just once.

This chain links TRBV11-2 with TRBJ2-3; weak D call: TRBD1 (5 bases). The sequence came from a woman between 50 and 59 years old who had been exposed to COVID-19. The specimen was PBMCs or T cells enriched from blood (not recorded which). The CDR3 DNA sequence: TGTGCCAGCGGCCCACAGGAAGATACGCAGTATTTT. It yields the protein CASGPQEDTQYF.